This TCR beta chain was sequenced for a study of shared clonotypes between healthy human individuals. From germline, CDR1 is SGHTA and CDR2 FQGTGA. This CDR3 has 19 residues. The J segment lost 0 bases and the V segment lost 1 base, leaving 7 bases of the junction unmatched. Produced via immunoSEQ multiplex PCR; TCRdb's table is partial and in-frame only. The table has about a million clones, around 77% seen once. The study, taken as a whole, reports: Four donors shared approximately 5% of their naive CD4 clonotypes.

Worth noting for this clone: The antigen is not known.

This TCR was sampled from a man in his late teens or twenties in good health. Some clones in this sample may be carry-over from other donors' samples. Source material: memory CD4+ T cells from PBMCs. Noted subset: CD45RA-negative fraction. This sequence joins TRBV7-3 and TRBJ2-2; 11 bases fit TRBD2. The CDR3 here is CASSLIVLAGGPNTGELFF. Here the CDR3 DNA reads TGTGCCAGCAGCTTAATAGTCCTAGCGGGAGGACCGAACACCGGGGAGCTGTTTTTT.